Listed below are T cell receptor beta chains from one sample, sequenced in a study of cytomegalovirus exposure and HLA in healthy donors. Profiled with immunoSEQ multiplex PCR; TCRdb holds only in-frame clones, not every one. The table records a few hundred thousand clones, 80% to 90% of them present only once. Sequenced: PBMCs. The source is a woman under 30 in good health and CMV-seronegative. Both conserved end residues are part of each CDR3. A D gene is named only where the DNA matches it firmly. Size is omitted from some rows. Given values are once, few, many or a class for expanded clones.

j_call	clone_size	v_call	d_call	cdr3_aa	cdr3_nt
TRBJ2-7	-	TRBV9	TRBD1	CASSVTGTGRDEQYF	TGTGCCAGCAGCGTAACCGGGACAGGGAGAGACGAGCAGTACTTC
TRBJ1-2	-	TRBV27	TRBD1	CASSDREDYGYTF	TGTGCCAGCAGTGACAGGGAGGACTATGGCTACACCTTC
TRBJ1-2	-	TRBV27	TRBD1	CASKAGGNYYGYTF	TGTGCCAGCAAGGCAGGGGGCAATTACTATGGCTACACCTTC
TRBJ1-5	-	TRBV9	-	CASSPDGGGLSNQPQHF	TGTGCCAGCAGCCCCGACGGGGGAGGGCTTAGCAATCAGCCCCAGCATTTT
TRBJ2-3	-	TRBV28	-	CASRPPIGGQYF	TGTGCCAGCAGACCCCCCATAGGGGGGCAGTATTTT
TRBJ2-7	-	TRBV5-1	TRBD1	CASSSDRVGEQYF	TGCGCCAGCAGCTCGGACAGGGTAGGCGAGCAGTACTTC
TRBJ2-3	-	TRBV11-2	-	CASSELLDTQYF	TGTGCCAGCAGCGAACTCCTAGATACGCAGTATTTT
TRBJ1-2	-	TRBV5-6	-	CASSPGYSYGYTF	TGTGCCAGCAGCCCGGGGTATAGCTATGGCTACACCTTC
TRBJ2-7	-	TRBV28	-	CASSLGAVTYEQYF	TGTGCCAGCAGTTTAGGGGCAGTAACCTACGAGCAGTACTTC
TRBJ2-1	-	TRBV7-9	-	CASSLRSTSSYNEQFF	TGTGCCAGCAGCCTCCGGTCCACTAGCTCCTACAATGAGCAGTTCTTC
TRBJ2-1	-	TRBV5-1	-	CASTRRERSEGNEQFF	TGCGCCAGCACCCGCCGTGAACGATCGGAGGGCAATGAGCAGTTCTTC
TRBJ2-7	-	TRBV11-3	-	CASSVTGSEQYF	TGTGCCAGCAGCGTCACAGGTTCTGAGCAGTACTTC
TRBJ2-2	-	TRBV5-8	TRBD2	CASRPGLALLPPGELFF	TGTGCCAGCAGACCGGGACTAGCGCTATTGCCCCCCGGGGAGCTGTTTTTT
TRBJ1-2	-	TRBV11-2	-	CASSEDGGGWNRYGYTF	TGTGCCAGCAGCGAAGACGGGGGGGGTTGGAATCGTTATGGCTACACCTTC
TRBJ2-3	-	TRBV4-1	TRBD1	CASSLRTGQDTQYF	TGCGCCAGCAGCCTAAGGACAGGGCAAGATACGCAGTATTTT
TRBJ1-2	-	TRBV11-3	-	CASSLRDREDGYTF	TGTGCCAGCAGCCTTCGAGACCGGGAAGATGGCTACACCTTC
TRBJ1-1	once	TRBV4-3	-	CASSQDDSRNTEAFF	TGCGCCAGCAGCCAAGATGACAGCCGAAACACTGAAGCTTTCTTT
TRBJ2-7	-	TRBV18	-	CASSPPSLMEQYF	TGTGCCAGCTCACCACCGAGCCTCATGGAGCAGTACTTC
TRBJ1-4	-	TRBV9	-	CASSVGLRGMGEKLFF	TGTGCCAGCAGCGTAGGGTTGCGGGGGATGGGTGAAAAACTGTTTTTT